The sequence of this T cell receptor (beta chain) was determined in a study of shared clonotypes between healthy human individuals. General study results and limits: Researchers sampled blood only, noting tissue repertoires likely differ.

A deep-level run was used for the assay. Generated by immunoSEQ multiplex PCR, the TCRdb table keeps only in-frame clones and is missing some. The table lists about 1.5 million clones, about 98% of them singletons. Germline CDR1 and CDR2: MDHEN and SYDVKM. Trimming cost V 11 bases and J 1 base, with 18 bases left between them. The CDR3 covers 15 residues. Comment on this clone: What it binds is not known.

The rearrangement uses TRBV28 and TRBJ1-5, with a tentative D call TRBD1 (6 bases). The sequenced sample was naive CD4+ T cells sorted from blood. Specified subset: CD45RA+ positively selected. This sequence originates from a young man in good health. The CDR3 DNA reads TGTGCCTTATCTCCGTTGGGGGCCAGCAATCAGCCCCAGCATTTT. Translated: CALSPLGASNQPQHF.